This TCR beta chain was sequenced during a study of T-cell reconstitution after alpha-beta-depleted transplantation in children. A TCRbeta library incorporating unique molecular identifiers was prepared. TCRdb reprocessed the PCR reads via MiXCR and lists one record per CDR3 protein. The sample lists 190,000 or so distinct CDR3 sequences, roughly 15% seen once, with about 13% in the top ten. The CDR3 is 16 residues long. Trimming pared 5 bases from V and 0 bases from J, leaving 17 bases between. CDR1 SGHAT and CDR2 FQDESV come from the germline V gene (reference sequence). V usage is TRBV11-1 and J usage is TRBJ2-7, with D tentatively TRBD1 or TRBD2 (6 bases each). The input for sequencing was PBMCs from the stem cell graft donor, taken from the stem cell graft. This TCR was sampled from a human donor who donated a stem cell graft to a child with acute lymphoblastic leukemia. This CDR3 reads CASSGRGALTSYEQYF. CDR3 nucleotides: TGTGCCAGCAGCGGTAGGGGGGCCCTAACCTCCTACGAGCAGTACTTC.